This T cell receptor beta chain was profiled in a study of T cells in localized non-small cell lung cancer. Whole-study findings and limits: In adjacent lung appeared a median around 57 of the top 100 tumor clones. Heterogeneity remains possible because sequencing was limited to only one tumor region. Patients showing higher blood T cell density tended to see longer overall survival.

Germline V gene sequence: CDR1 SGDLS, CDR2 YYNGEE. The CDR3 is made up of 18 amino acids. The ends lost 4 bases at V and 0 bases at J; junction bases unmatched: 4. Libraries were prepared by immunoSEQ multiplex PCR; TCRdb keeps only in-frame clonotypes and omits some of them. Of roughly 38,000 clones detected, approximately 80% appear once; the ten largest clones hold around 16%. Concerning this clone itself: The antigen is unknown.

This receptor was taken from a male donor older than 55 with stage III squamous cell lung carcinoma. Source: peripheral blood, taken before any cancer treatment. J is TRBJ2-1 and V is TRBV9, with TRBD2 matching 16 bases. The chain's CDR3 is CASSPGLAGGPSYNEQFF. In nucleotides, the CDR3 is TGTGCCAGCAGCCCGGGACTAGCGGGGGGGCCCTCCTACAATGAGCAGTTCTTC. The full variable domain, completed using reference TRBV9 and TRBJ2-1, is DSGVTQTPKHLITATGQRVTLRCSPRSGDLSVYWYQQSLDQGLQFLIQYYNGEERAKGNILERFSAQQFPDLHSELNLSSLELGDSALYFCASSPGLAGGPSYNEQFFGPGTRLTVL.